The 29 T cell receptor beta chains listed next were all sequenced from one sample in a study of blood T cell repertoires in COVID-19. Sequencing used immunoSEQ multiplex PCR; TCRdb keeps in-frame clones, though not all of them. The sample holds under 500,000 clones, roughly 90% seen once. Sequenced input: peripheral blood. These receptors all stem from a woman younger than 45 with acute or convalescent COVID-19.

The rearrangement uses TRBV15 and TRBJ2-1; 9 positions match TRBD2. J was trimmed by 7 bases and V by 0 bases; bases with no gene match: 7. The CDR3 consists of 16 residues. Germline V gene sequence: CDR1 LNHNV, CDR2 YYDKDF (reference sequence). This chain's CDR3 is CATSRESRGGRNEQFF. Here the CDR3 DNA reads TGTGCCACCAGCAGAGAGTCGCGGGGGGGCCGGAATGAGCAGTTCTTC.

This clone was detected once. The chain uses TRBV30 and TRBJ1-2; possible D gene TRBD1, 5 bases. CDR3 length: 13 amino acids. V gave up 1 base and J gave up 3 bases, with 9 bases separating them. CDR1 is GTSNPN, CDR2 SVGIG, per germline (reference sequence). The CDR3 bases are TGTGCCTGGAGTGAAGGGGAGGACTATGGCTACACCTTC. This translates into CAWSEGEDYGYTF.

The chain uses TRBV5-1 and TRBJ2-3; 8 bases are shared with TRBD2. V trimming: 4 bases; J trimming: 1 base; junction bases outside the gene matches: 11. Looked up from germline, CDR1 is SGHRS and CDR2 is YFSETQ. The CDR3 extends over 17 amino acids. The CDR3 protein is CASSRQPQAGGTDTQYF. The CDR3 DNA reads TGCGCCAGCAGCCGTCAACCTCAAGCGGGGGGCACAGATACGCAGTATTTT.

CDR3 residues: CASSVGGAEDTQYF. The CDR3 coding sequence is TGCGCCAGCAGCGTCGGGGGGGCCGAAGATACGCAGTATTTT. This chain links TRBV4-1 with TRBJ2-3, with TRBD2 matching 8 bases. CDR3 length equals 14 residues. CDR1 MGHRA and CDR2 YSYEKL come from the germline V gene. The trim removed 5 bases at V and 5 bases at J, leaving 6 bases unmatched.

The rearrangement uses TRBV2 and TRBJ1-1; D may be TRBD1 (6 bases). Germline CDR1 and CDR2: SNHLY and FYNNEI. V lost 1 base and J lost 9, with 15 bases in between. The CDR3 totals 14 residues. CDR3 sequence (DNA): TGTGCCAGCAGTGAAGAGGAAGGGGGATCTAAAGCTTTCTTT. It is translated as CASSEEEGGSKAFF.

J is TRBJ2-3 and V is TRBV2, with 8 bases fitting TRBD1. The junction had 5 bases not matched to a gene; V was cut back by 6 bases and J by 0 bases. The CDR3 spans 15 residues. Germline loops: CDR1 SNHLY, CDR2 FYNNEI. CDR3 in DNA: TGTGCCAGCAGCAGGGGGCCGCCCAGCACAGATACGCAGTATTTT. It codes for CASSRGPPSTDTQYF.

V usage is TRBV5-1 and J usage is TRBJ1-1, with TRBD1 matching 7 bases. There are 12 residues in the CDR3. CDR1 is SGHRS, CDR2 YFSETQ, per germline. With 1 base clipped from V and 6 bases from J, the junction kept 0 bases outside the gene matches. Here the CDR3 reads CASSLTGAEAFF. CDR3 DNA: TGCGCCAGCAGCTTGACAGGGGCTGAAGCTTTCTTT. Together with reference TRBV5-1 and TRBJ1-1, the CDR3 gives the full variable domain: KAGVTQTPRYLIKTRGQQVTLSCSPISGHRSVSWYQQTPGQGLQFLFEYFSETQRNKGNFPGRFSGRQFSNSRSEMNVSTLELGDSALYLCASSLTGAEAFFGQGTRLTVV.

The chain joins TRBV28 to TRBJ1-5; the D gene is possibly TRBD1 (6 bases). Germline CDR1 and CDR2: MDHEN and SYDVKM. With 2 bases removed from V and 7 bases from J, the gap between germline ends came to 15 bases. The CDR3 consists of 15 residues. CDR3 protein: CASSLPRGGQQPQHF. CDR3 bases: TGTGCCAGCAGTTTACCGCGGGGGGGCCAACAGCCCCAGCATTTT.

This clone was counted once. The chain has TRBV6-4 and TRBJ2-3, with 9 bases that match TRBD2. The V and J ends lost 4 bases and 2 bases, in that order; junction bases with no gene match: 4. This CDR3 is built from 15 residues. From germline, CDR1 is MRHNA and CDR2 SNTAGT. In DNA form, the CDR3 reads TGTGCCAGCAGTGGAAGCGGGGGGAACACAGATACGCAGTATTTT. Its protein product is CASSGSGGNTDTQYF.

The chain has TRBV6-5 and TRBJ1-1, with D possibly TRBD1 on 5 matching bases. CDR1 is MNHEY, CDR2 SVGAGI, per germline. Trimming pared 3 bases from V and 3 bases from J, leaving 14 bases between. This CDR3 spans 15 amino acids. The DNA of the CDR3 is TGTGCCAGCAGTTATGCGGCAGGGTGGGACACTGAAGCTTTCTTT. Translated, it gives CASSYAAGWDTEAFF.

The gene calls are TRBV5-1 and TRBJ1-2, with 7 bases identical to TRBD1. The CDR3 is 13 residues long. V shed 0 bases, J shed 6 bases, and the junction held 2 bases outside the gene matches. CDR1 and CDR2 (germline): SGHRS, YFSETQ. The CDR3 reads CASSLVGGHGYTF. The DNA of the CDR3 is TGCGCCAGCAGCTTGGTAGGGGGCCATGGCTACACCTTC. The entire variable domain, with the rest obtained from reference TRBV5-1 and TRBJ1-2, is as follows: KAGVTQTPRYLIKTRGQQVTLSCSPISGHRSVSWYQQTPGQGLQFLFEYFSETQRNKGNFPGRFSGRQFSNSRSEMNVSTLELGDSALYLCASSLVGGHGYTFGSGTRLTVV.

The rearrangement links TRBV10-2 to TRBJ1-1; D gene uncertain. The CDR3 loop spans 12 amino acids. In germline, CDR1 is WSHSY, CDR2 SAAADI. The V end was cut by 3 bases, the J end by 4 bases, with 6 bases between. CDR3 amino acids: CASSDQITEAFF. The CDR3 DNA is TGCGCCAGCAGTGACCAGATCACTGAAGCTTTCTTT.

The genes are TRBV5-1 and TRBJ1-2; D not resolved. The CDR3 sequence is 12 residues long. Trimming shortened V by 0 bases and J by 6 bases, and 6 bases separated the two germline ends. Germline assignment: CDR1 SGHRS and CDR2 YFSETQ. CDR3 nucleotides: TGCGCCAGCAGCTTGGGTCGGGATGGCTACACCTTC. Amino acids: CASSLGRDGYTF. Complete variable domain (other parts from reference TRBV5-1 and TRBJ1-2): KAGVTQTPRYLIKTRGQQVTLSCSPISGHRSVSWYQQTPGQGLQFLFEYFSETQRNKGNFPGRFSGRQFSNSRSEMNVSTLELGDSALYLCASSLGRDGYTFGSGTRLTVV.

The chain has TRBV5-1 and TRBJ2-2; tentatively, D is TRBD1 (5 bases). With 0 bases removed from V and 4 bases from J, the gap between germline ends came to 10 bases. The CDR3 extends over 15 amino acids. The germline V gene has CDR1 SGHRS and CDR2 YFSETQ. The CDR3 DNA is TGCGCCAGCAGCTTGGGTAATAGGGGCACCGGGGAGCTGTTTTTT. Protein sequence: CASSLGNRGTGELFF.

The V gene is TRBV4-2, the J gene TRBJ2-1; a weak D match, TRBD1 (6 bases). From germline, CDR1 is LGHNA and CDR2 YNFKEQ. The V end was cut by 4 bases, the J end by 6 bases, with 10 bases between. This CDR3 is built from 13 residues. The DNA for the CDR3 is TGTGCCAGCAGCCTTACAGGGCCCAATGAGCAGTTCTTC. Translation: CASSLTGPNEQFF.

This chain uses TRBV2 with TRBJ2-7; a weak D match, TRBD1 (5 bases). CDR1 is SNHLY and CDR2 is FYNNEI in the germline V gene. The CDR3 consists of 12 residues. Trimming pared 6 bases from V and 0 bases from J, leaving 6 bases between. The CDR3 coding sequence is TGTGCCAGCAGACAGGACTCCTACGAGCAGTACTTC. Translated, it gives CASRQDSYEQYF.

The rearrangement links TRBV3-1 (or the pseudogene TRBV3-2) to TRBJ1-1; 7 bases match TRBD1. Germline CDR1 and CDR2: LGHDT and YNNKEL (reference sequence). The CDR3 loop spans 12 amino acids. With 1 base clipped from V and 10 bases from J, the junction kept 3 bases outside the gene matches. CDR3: CASSQARGRAFF. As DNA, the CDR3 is TGTGCCAGCAGCCAAGCTAGGGGGCGAGCTTTCTTT.

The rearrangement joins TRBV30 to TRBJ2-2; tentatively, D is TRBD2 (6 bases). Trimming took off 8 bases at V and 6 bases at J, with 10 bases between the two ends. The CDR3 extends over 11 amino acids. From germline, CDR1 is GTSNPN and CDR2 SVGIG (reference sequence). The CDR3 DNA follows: TGTGCCGGAGGGGAGGCCGGGGAGCTGTTTTTT. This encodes CAGGEAGELFF.

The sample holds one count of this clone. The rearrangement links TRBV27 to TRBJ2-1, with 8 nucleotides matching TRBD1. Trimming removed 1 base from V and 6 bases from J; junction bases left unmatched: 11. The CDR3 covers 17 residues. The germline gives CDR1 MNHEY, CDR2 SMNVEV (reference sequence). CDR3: CASSLFPKGQGSNEQFF. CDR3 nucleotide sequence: TGTGCCAGCAGTTTATTCCCAAAAGGACAGGGATCCAATGAGCAGTTCTTC.

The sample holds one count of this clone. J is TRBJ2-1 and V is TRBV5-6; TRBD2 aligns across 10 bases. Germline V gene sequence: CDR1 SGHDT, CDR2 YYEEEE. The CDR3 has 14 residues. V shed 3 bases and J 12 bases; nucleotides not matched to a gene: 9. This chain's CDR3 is CASSYGTSALWQFF. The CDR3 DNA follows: TGTGCCAGCAGCTACGGGACTAGCGCTTTATGGCAGTTCTTC.

CDR3 loop: CASSIGGFDQPQHF. CDR3 nucleotides: TGTGCCAGTAGTATTGGAGGGTTCGATCAGCCCCAGCATTTT. The chain recombines TRBV19 with TRBJ1-5, with D uncertain. V was clipped by 3 bases and J by 5 bases, with 11 bases between them. The CDR3 covers 14 residues. In germline, CDR1 is LNHDA, CDR2 SQIVND (reference sequence).

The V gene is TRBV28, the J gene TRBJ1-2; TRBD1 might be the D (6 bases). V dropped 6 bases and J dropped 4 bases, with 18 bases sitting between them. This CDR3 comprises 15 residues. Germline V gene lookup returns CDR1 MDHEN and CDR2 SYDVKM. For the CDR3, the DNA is TGTGCCAGCAGCAGGAAGGGGGATTATCTCTATGGCTACACCTTC. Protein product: CASSRKGDYLYGYTF.

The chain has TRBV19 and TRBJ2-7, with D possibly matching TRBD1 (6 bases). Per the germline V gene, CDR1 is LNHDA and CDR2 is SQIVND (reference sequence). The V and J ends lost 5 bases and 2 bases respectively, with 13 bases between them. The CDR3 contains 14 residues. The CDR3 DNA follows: TGTGCCAGTAGTCGACGGGACACAACCTACGAGCAGTACTTC. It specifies CASSRRDTTYEQYF.

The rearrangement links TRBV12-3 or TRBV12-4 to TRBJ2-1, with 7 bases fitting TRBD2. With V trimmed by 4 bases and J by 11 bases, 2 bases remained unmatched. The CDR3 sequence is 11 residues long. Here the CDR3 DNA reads TGTGCCAGCAGTTCAGGGACTAAGCAGTTCTTC. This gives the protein CASSSGTKQFF.

CDR3 coding DNA: TGTGCCAGCAGTTCCGGTAATTTTTTCGAGCAGTACTTC. It yields the protein CASSSGNFFEQYF. The chain combines TRBV6-5 with TRBJ2-7; D is unclear. Trimming pared 4 bases from V and 6 bases from J, leaving 13 bases between. This CDR3 is 13 amino acids long. Germline CDR1 reads MNHEY; CDR2 reads SVGAGI.

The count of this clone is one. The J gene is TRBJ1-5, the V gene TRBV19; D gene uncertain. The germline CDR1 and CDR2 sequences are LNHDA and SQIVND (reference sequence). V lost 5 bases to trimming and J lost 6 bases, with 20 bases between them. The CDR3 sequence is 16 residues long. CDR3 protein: CASSSTGSYPRQPQHF. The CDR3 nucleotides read TGTGCCAGTAGTTCCACCGGGTCCTACCCCCGTCAGCCCCAGCATTTT.

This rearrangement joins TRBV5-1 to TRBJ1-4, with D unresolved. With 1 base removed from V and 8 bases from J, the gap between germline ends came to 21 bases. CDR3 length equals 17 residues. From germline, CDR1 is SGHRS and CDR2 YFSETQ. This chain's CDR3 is CASSLQTPGSGREKLFF. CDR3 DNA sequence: TGCGCCAGCAGCTTGCAGACCCCGGGATCGGGGAGGGAAAAACTGTTTTTT.

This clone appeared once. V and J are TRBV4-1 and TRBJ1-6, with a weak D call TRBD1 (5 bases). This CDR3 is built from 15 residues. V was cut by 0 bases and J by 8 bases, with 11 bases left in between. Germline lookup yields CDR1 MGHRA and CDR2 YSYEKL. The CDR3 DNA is TGCGCCAGCAGCCAAGATGTGACAGAAGATTCACCCCTCCACTTT. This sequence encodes CASSQDVTEDSPLHF.

The CDR3 protein is CASSQTTGPGSYEQYF. Written as DNA, the CDR3 is TGTGCCAGCTCACAAACGACAGGTCCGGGCTCCTACGAGCAGTACTTC. The V gene is TRBV18, the J gene TRBJ2-7, with D maybe TRBD1 (6 bases). Trimming cost V 4 bases and J 0 bases, with 16 bases left between them. The CDR3 has 16 amino acids. From germline, CDR1 is KGHSH and CDR2 LQKENI.